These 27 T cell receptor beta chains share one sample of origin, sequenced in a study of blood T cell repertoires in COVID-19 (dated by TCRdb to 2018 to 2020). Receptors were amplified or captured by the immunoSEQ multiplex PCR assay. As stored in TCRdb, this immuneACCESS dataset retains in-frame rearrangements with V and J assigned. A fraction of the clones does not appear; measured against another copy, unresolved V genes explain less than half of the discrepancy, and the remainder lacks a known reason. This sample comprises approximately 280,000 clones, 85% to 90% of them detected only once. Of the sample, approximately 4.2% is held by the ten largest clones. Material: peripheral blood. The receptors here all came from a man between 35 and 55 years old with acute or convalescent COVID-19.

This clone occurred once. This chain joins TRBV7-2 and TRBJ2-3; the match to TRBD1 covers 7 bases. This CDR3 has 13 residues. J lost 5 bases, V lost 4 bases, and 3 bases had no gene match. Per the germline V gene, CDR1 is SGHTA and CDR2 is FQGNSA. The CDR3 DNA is TGTGCCAGCAGCTCGGACAGGCGAGATACGCAGTATTTT. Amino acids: CASSSDRRDTQYF.

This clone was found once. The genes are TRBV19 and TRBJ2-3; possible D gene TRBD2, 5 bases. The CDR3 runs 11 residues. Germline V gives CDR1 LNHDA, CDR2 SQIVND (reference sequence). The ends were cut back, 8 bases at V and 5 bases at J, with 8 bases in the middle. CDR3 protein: CASGAGDTQYF. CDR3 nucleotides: TGTGCCAGTGGCGCGGGAGATACGCAGTATTTT.

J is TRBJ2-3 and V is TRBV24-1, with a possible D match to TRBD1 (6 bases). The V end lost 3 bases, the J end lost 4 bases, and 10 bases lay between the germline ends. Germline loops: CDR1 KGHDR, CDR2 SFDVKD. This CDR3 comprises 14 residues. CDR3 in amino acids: CATSDVRGADTQYF. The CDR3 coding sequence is TGTGCCACCAGTGATGTCAGGGGCGCAGATACGCAGTATTTT.

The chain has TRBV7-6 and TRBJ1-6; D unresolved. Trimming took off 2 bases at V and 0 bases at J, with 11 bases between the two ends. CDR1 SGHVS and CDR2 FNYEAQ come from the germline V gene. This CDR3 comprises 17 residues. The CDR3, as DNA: TGTGCCAGCAGCTTATCTCCGAGGAGCTCCTATAATTCACCCCTCCACTTT. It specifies CASSLSPRSSYNSPLHF. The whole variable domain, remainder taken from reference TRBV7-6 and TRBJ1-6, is GAGVSQSPRYKVTKRGQDVALRCDPISGHVSLYWYRQALGQGPEFLTYFNYEAQQDKSGLPNDRFSAERPEGSISTLTIQRTEQRDSAMYRCASSLSPRSSYNSPLHFGNGTRLTVT.

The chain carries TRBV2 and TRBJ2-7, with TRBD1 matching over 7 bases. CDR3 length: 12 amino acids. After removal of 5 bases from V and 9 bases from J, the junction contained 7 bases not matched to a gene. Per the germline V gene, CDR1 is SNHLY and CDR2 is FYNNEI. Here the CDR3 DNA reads TGTGCCAGCAGTAGACAGGGTATGGGGCAGTACTTC. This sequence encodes CASSRQGMGQYF.

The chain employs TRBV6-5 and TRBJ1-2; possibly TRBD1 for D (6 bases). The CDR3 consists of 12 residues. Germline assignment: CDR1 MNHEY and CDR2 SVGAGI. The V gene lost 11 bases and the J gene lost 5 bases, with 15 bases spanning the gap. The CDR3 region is CASRGATYGYTF. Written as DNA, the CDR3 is TGTGCCTCCCGGGGGGCGACGTATGGCTACACCTTC.

This CDR3 reads CAWRGQNIPTGELFF. In DNA, the CDR3 is TGTGCCTGGAGGGGACAGAACATACCCACCGGGGAGCTGTTTTTT. The chain carries TRBV30 and TRBJ2-2; 7 bases match TRBD1. The CDR3 runs 15 residues. Per the germline V gene, CDR1 is GTSNPN and CDR2 is SVGIG (reference sequence). Trimming at V came to 3 bases and at J to 4 bases, leaving 8 bases not matched to a gene.

CDR3 nucleotide sequence: TGTGCCAGCAGCCAAGGTATGACAGGGGTCTATCAGCCCCAGCATTTT. Translation: CASSQGMTGVYQPQHF. The V and J genes are TRBV4-2 and TRBJ1-5, with 8 positions matching TRBD1. The CDR3 contains 16 residues. Germline V gives CDR1 LGHNA, CDR2 YNFKEQ. V lost 1 base and J lost 5; bases outside the gene matches: 7.

CDR3 coding DNA: TGTGCCAGCAGCTTGGGGGGCCTCCCGTTGGATACGCAGTATTTT. Residues: CASSLGGLPLDTQYF. The rearrangement links TRBV5-4 to TRBJ2-3; TRBD1 is a possible D gene (5 bases). Trimming removed 0 bases at V and 6 bases at J, with 14 bases between. The CDR3 length is 15 residues. Germline V gene sequence: CDR1 SGHNT, CDR2 YYREEE (reference sequence).

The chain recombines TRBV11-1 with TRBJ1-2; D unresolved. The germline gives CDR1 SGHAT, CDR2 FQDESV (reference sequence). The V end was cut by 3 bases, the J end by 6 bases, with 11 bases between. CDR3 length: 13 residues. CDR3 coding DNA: TGTGCCAGCAGCTTTACGGGAAGCGATGGCTACACCTTC. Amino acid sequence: CASSFTGSDGYTF.

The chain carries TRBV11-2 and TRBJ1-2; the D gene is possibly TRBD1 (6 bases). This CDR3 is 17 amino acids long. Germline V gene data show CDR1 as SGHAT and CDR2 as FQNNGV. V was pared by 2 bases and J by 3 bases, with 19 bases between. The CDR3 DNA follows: TGTGCCAGCAGCTTACCCTCAGGGAGGGCAGGGGACTATGGCTACACCTTC. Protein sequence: CASSLPSGRAGDYGYTF.

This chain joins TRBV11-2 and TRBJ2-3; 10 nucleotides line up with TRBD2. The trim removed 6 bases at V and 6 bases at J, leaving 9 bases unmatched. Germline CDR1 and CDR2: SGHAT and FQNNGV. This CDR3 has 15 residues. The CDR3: CASSPSGGAGDTQYF. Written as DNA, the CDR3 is TGTGCCAGCAGTCCCAGCGGGGGGGCCGGGGATACGCAGTATTTT.

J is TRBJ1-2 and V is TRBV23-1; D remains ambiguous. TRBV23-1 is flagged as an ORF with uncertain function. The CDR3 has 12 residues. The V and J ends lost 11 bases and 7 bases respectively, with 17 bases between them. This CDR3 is CAGISGSFGYTF. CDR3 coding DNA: TGCGCCGGTATTTCAGGTTCTTTTGGCTACACCTTC.

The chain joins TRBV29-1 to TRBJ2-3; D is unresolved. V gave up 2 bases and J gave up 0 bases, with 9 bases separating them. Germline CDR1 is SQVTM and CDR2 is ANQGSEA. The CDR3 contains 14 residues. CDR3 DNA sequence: TGCAGCGTTGAATCCAGGTCTAGCACAGATACGCAGTATTTT. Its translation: CSVESRSSTDTQYF.

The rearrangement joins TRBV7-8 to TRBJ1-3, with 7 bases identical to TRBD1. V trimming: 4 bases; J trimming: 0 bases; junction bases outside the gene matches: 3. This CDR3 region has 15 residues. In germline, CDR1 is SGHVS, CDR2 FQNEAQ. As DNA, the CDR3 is TGTGCCAGCAGCTGGACAGGCCTCTCTGGAAACACCATATATTTT. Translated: CASSWTGLSGNTIYF.

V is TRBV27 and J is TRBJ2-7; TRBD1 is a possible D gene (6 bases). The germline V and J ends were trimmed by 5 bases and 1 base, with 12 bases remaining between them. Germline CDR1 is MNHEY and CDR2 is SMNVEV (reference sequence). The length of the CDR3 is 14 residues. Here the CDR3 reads CASSRDRLSYEQYF. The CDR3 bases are TGTGCCAGCAGTCGAGACAGGTTGTCCTACGAGCAGTACTTC.

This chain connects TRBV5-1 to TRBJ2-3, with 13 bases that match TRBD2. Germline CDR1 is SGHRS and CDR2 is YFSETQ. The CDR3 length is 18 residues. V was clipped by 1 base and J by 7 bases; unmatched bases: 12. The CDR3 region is CASSLTSGGGRGPNTQYF. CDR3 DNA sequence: TGCGCCAGCAGCTTGACTAGCGGGGGGGGCCGTGGCCCCAATACGCAGTATTTT.

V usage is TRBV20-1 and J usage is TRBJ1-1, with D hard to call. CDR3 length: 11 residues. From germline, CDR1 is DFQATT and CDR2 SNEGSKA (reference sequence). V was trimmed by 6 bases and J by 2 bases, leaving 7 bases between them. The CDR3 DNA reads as TGCAGTGCGAGGGTTAACACTGAAGCTTTCTTT. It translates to CSARVNTEAFF.

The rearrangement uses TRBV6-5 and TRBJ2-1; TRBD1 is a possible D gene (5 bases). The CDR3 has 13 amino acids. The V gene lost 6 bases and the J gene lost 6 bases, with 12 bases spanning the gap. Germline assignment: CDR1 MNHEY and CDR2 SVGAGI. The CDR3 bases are TGTGCCAGCAGCCGCAGGACAAGCAATGAGCAGTTCTTC. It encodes CASSRRTSNEQFF.

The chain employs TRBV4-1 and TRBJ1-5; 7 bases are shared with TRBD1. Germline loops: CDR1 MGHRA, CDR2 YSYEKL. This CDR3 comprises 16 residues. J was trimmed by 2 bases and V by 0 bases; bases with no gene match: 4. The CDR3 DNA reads TGCGCCAGCAGCCAAGAAGGGGGCGCCGGCAATCAGCCCCAGCATTTT. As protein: CASSQEGGAGNQPQHF.

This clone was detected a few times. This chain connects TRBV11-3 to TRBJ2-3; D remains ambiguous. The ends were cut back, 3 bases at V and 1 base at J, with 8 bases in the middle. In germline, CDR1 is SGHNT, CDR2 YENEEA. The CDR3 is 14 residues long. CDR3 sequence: CASSLGPGTDTQYF. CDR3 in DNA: TGTGCCAGCAGCTTGGGCCCTGGCACAGATACGCAGTATTTT.

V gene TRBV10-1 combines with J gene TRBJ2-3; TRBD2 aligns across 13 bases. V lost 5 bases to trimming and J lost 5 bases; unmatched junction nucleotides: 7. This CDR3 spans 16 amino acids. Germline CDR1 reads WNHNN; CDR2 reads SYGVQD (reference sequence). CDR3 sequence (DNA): TGCGCCAGCAGTTATGGGACTAGCGGGGTGGAAGATACGCAGTATTTT. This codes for CASSYGTSGVEDTQYF.

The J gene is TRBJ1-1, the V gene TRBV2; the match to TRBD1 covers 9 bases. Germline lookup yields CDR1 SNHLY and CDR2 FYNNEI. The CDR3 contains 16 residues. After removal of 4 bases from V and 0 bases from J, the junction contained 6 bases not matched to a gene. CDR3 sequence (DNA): TGTGCCAGCAGTGCAGGGGACAGGGTTCTGAACACTGAAGCTTTCTTT. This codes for CASSAGDRVLNTEAFF.

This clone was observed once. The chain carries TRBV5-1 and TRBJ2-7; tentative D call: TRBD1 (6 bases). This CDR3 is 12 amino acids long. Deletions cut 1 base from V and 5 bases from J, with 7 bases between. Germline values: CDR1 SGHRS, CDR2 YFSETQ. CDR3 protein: CASSLKGDEQYF. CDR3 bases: TGCGCCAGCAGCTTGAAGGGGGACGAGCAGTACTTC.

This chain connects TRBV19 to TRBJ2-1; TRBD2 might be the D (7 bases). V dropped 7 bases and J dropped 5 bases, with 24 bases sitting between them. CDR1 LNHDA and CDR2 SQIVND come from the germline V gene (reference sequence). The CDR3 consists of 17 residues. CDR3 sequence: CASIPGGGGTLHNEQFF. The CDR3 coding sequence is TGTGCCAGTATCCCCGGGGGCGGGGGAACTCTACACAATGAGCAGTTCTTC. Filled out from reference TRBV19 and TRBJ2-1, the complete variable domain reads DGGITQSPKYLFRKEGQNVTLSCEQNLNHDAMYWYRQDPGQGLRLIYYSQIVNDFQKGDIAEGYSVSREKKESFPLTVTSAQKNPTAFYLCASIPGGGGTLHNEQFFGPGTRLTVL.

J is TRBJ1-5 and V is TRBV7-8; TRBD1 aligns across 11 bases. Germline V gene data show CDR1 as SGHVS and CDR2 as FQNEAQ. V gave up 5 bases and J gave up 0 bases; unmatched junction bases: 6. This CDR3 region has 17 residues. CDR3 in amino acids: CASSTRTGGYSNQPQHF. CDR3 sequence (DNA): TGTGCCAGCAGCACCCGGACAGGGGGCTATAGCAATCAGCCCCAGCATTTT.

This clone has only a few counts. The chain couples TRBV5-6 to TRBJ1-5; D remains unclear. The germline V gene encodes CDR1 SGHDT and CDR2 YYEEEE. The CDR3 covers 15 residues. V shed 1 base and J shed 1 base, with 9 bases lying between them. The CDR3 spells CASSLRTRSNQPQHF. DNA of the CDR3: TGTGCCAGCAGCTTGCGTACTCGGAGCAATCAGCCCCAGCATTTT.